These 30 T cell receptor beta chains originate from one sample sequenced in a study of Ad26.COV2.S vaccination and SARS-CoV-2 variants. Treatment reported: about 20 received Ad26.COV2.S at low or high dose, single or two shots; 5 received placebo; per-sample allocation not given. After the first vaccine or placebo injection, samples were drawn on day 63. TCRdb keeps only in-frame clones here, not all; method: immunoSEQ multiplex PCR. The sample holds a few hundred thousand clones, 80% to 95% seen once. Sequenced here: peripheral blood, sampled in a trial of Ad26.COV2.S vaccine versus placebo. All receptors come from a person aged 18-60 years who received the Ad26.COV2.S COVID-19 vaccine or a placebo.

The chain joins TRBV28 to TRBJ1-4, with no clear D. The CDR3 is 15 residues long. Germline lookup yields CDR1 MDHEN and CDR2 SYDVKM. V was clipped by 4 bases and J by 5 bases, with 14 bases between them. In DNA form, the CDR3 reads TGTGCCAGCAGTTCCAAGTCTAAGCGCAATGAAAAACTGTTTTTT. This sequence encodes CASSSKSKRNEKLFF.

The chain links TRBV15 to TRBJ1-4; TRBD1 is a possible D gene (6 bases). There are 16 residues in the CDR3. CDR1 is LNHNV and CDR2 is YYDKDF in the germline V gene (reference sequence). Between the trimmed V and J ends, which lost 0 bases and 3 bases, there was a span of 11 bases. CDR3 sequence: CATSRDGDMPNEKLFF. For the CDR3, the DNA is TGTGCCACCAGCAGAGATGGGGACATGCCTAATGAAAAACTGTTTTTT. The complete variable domain, with remaining parts taken from reference TRBV15 and TRBJ1-4, reads DAMVIQNPRYQVTQFGKPVTLSCSQTLNHNVMYWYQQKSSQAPKLLFHYYDKDFNNEADTPDNFQSRRPNTSFCFLDIRSPGLGDTAMYLCATSRDGDMPNEKLFFGSGTQLSVL.

The chain combines TRBV6-5 with TRBJ2-3, with unresolved D. The CDR3 totals 15 residues. Germline V gives CDR1 MNHEY, CDR2 SVGAGI. V was cut by 7 bases and J by 0 bases, with 14 bases left in between. The CDR3 reads CASKYWAASTDTQYF. In DNA form, the CDR3 reads TGTGCCAGCAAGTATTGGGCGGCGAGCACAGATACGCAGTATTTT.

V gene TRBV9 combines with J gene TRBJ2-2; D possibly corresponds to TRBD1 (5 bases). The CDR3 consists of 15 residues. CDR1 and CDR2 from the germline V gene are SGDLS and YYNGEE. V gave up 0 bases and J gave up 0 bases, with 6 bases separating them. CDR3 sequence (DNA): TGTGCCAGCAGCGTAGACAGGACGAACACCGGGGAGCTGTTTTTT. The encoded protein is CASSVDRTNTGELFF.

The chain is built from TRBV9 and TRBJ2-7; the D gene is possibly TRBD2 (6 bases). CDR1 is SGDLS, CDR2 YYNGEE, per germline. This CDR3 spans 16 amino acids. Trimming pared 0 bases from V and 3 bases from J, leaving 16 bases between. The CDR3 sequence is CASSVADSPSDYEQYF. CDR3 nucleotides: TGTGCCAGCAGCGTAGCTGATAGTCCTAGCGACTACGAGCAGTACTTC.

This chain links TRBV29-1 with TRBJ2-3, with 8 bases fitting TRBD2. With 6 bases clipped from V and 7 bases from J, the junction kept 9 bases outside the gene matches. Germline CDR1 SQVTM, CDR2 ANQGSEA. The CDR3 covers 13 residues. CDR3 amino acids: CSVSRGGANTQYF. CDR3 coding DNA: TGCAGCGTGTCCCGGGGGGGGGCTAATACGCAGTATTTT.

The chain links TRBV5-6 to TRBJ2-7; possibly TRBD1 or TRBD2 for D (5 bases each). Trimming shortened V by 1 base and J by 7 bases, and 12 bases separated the two germline ends. Germline CDR1 and CDR2: SGHDT and YYEEEE. The CDR3 loop spans 13 amino acids. The CDR3 loop is CASSLSGPGEQYF. In DNA, the CDR3 is TGTGCCAGCAGCTTGTCGGGGCCCGGAGAGCAGTACTTC.

This clone was seen a handful of times. The chain is built from TRBV6-5 and TRBJ1-6; perhaps TRBD1 as D (6 bases). In germline, CDR1 is MNHEY, CDR2 SVGAGI. This CDR3 contains 13 residues. Trimming stripped 3 bases from V and 10 bases from J, with 10 bases between. The CDR3, as DNA: TGTGCCAGCAGTTATAGGGGGTACTCACCCCTCCACTTT. Protein: CASSYRGYSPLHF.

This clone has just a few counts. The chain employs TRBV14 and TRBJ2-7; tentatively, D is TRBD2 (5 bases). Per germline, CDR1 SGHDN and CDR2 FVKESK. Trimming removed 0 bases from V and 2 bases from J, with 8 bases in between. This CDR3 has 14 residues. The CDR3 DNA reads TGTGCCAGCAGCCAAGAGTTGCGGGCCTACGAGCAGTACTTC. The encoded protein is CASSQELRAYEQYF.

In DNA form, the CDR3 reads TGCGCCAGCAGCTTAAACAGGGGTGGCTATGGCTACACCTTC. Protein sequence: CASSLNRGGYGYTF. V gene TRBV5-1 combines with J gene TRBJ1-2; 7 positions agree with TRBD1. With 2 bases clipped from V and 4 bases from J, the junction kept 5 bases outside the gene matches. Germline CDR1 and CDR2: SGHRS and YFSETQ. This CDR3 is built from 14 residues.

The chain recombines TRBV5-6 with TRBJ2-5, with 7 bases identical to TRBD1. V lost 4 bases and J lost 5; bases outside the gene matches: 8. The germline CDR1 and CDR2 sequences are SGHDT and YYEEEE. This CDR3 spans 14 amino acids. The CDR3 reads CASSRQGHGETQYF. The CDR3, as DNA: TGTGCCAGCAGCCGACAGGGCCACGGTGAGACCCAGTACTTC.

The chain employs TRBV2 and TRBJ2-7; 9 bases agree with TRBD1. With V trimmed by 6 bases and J by 7 bases, 16 bases remained unmatched. Germline lookup yields CDR1 SNHLY and CDR2 FYNNEI. This CDR3 spans 16 amino acids. Written as DNA, the CDR3 is TGTGCCAGCAGGGGCTTGCCGGGACAGGGAACTTGGGAGCAGTACTTC. Encoded protein: CASRGLPGQGTWEQYF. Drawing the rest from reference TRBV2 and TRBJ2-7, the complete variable domain is EPEVTQTPSHQVTQMGQEVILRCVPISNHLYFYWYRQILGQKVEFLVSFYNNEISEKSEIFDDQFSVERPDGSNFTLKIRSTKLEDSAMYFCASRGLPGQGTWEQYFGPGTRLTVT.

Concerning this clone itself: Other DNA sequences in the sample encode the same CDR3. The chain has TRBV6-1 and TRBJ2-7, with 9 positions matching TRBD2. Per germline, CDR1 MNHNS and CDR2 SASEGT. Trimming removed 3 bases from V and 0 bases from J; junction bases left unmatched: 0. The CDR3 sequence is 14 residues long. The CDR3 spells CASSETSGSYEQYF. For the CDR3, the DNA is TGTGCCAGCAGTGAGACTAGCGGCTCCTACGAGCAGTACTTC.

The chain links TRBV7-9 to TRBJ2-7; D remains unclear. The V gene's germline CDR1 is SEHNR and CDR2 FQNEAQ (reference sequence). V gave up 3 bases and J gave up 0 bases, with 15 bases separating them. The CDR3 is 16 residues long. CDR3 sequence reads: CASSFVPKADSYEQYF. For the CDR3, the DNA is TGTGCCAGCAGCTTCGTACCTAAGGCTGACTCCTACGAGCAGTACTTC. Full variable domain (rest looked up from reference TRBV7-9 and TRBJ2-7): DTGVSQNPRHKITKRGQNVTFRCDPISEHNRLYWYRQTLGQGPEFLTYFQNEAQLEKSRLLSDRFSAERPKGSFSTLEIQRTEQGDSAMYLCASSFVPKADSYEQYFGPGTRLTVT.

The chain is built from TRBV7-9 and TRBJ2-3, with D perhaps given as TRBD1 or TRBD2 (5 bases each). The CDR3 contains 15 residues. CDR1 and CDR2 (germline): SEHNR, FQNEAQ (reference sequence). Deletions cut 5 bases from V and 2 bases from J, with 14 bases between. The CDR3 region is CASSPRDGDTDTQYF. In DNA form, the CDR3 reads TGTGCCAGCAGCCCGAGGGACGGAGACACAGATACGCAGTATTTT.

This chain connects TRBV27 to TRBJ2-1; the match to TRBD2 covers 11 bases. The CDR3 consists of 15 residues. Germline values: CDR1 MNHEY, CDR2 SMNVEV (reference sequence). J gave up 9 bases and V 2 bases, and 6 bases lay outside the gene matches. The CDR3 bases are TGTGCCAGCAGTTTAAGGCTAGCGGGAGGAGGTGAGCAGTTCTTC. Its protein product is CASSLRLAGGGEQFF.

The CDR3 reads CASSKGLAGVNEQFF. CDR3 DNA: TGTGCCAGCAGTAAGGGACTAGCGGGAGTCAATGAGCAGTTCTTC. V is TRBV27 and J is TRBJ2-1; 14 bases line up with TRBD2. CDR3 length: 15 residues. Germline assignment: CDR1 MNHEY and CDR2 SMNVEV (reference sequence). After removal of 5 bases from V and 6 bases from J, the junction contained 3 bases not matched to a gene.

DNA of the CDR3: TGTGCCAGCACCGGGGACGGATTCGGCGGGAGGGCCTCGAGGTCCTACAATGAGCAGTTCTTC. This gives the protein CASTGDGFGGRASRSYNEQFF. The chain recombines TRBV7-8 with TRBJ2-1; the match to TRBD2 covers 9 bases. Losses at the gene ends were 7 bases for V and 1 base for J; bases not matched to a gene: 23. This CDR3 has 21 residues. Germline V lookup: CDR1 SGHVS, CDR2 FQNEAQ. Filled out from reference TRBV7-8 and TRBJ2-1, the complete variable domain reads GAGVSQSPRYKVAKRGQDVALRCDPISGHVSLFWYQQALGQGPEFLTYFQNEAQLDKSGLPSDRFFAERPEGSVSTLKIQRTQQEDSAVYLCASTGDGFGGRASRSYNEQFFGPGTRLTVL.

The chain uses TRBV6-2 or TRBV6-3 and TRBJ2-3, with 9 nucleotides matching TRBD1. Per the germline V gene, CDR1 is MNHEY and CDR2 is SVGEGT. The CDR3 loop spans 16 amino acids. The trim removed 5 bases at V and 3 bases at J, leaving 9 bases unmatched. CDR3 protein: CASSQVPGQGTDTQYF. The CDR3 coding sequence is TGTGCCAGCAGTCAAGTTCCGGGACAGGGAACAGATACGCAGTATTTT.

V usage is TRBV5-4 and J usage is TRBJ1-2, with 7 bases that match TRBD1. Germline assignment: CDR1 SGHNT and CDR2 YYREEE (reference sequence). CDR3 size: 15 residues. The trim removed 4 bases at V and 1 base at J, leaving 7 bases unmatched. CDR3 DNA: TGTGCCAGCAGCCCCAGGGGGGATGTTAACTATGGCTACACCTTC. Protein: CASSPRGDVNYGYTF.

V and J are TRBV4-1 and TRBJ2-2; the D gene is possibly TRBD1 (5 bases). V was pared by 2 bases and J by 0 bases, with 7 bases between. This CDR3 is built from 15 residues. Germline values: CDR1 MGHRA, CDR2 YSYEKL. The CDR3 sequence is CASSQPGTNTGELFF. In nucleotides, the CDR3 is TGCGCCAGCAGCCAACCAGGGACGAACACCGGGGAGCTGTTTTTT.

In the case of this clone: Other DNA sequences in the sample encode the same CDR3. The V and J genes are TRBV24-1 and TRBJ2-5; D ambiguous. CDR3 size: 13 residues. V shed 3 bases and J shed 2 bases, with 6 bases lying between them. Germline CDR1 KGHDR, CDR2 SFDVKD. In nucleotides, the CDR3 is TGTGCCACCAGTGATCCCCCGCAAGAGACCCAGTACTTC. It specifies CATSDPPQETQYF.

This sequence joins TRBV12-3 or TRBV12-4 and TRBJ1-2, with D maybe TRBD1 (6 bases). The CDR3 length is 13 residues. Trimming removed 3 bases from V and 3 bases from J, with 8 bases in between. The CDR3 DNA is TGTGCCAGCAGTTTTTACAGGGACTATGGCTACACCTTC. It encodes CASSFYRDYGYTF.

The chain recombines TRBV15 with TRBJ1-5, with D perhaps matching TRBD1 (6 bases). The CDR3 spans 15 residues. The germline gives CDR1 LNHNV, CDR2 YYDKDF (reference sequence). Trimming pared 3 bases from V and 9 bases from J, leaving 18 bases between. CDR3 protein: CATSSGTRGGGPQHF. In DNA, the CDR3 is TGTGCCACCAGCAGTGGAACTCGGGGGGGCGGGCCCCAGCATTTT.

The rearrangement links TRBV7-9 to TRBJ2-1; TRBD2 agrees at 10 bases. CDR1 SEHNR and CDR2 FQNEAQ come from the germline V gene (reference sequence). V trimming: 1 base; J trimming: 7 bases; junction bases outside the gene matches: 10. The CDR3 contains 17 residues. The CDR3 here is CASSLGSLAGVINEQFF. As DNA, the CDR3 is TGTGCCAGCAGCTTAGGCTCCCTAGCGGGAGTGATAAATGAGCAGTTCTTC.

V is TRBV5-1 and J is TRBJ2-1; 10 nucleotides match TRBD1. Losses at the gene ends were 0 bases for V and 8 bases for J; bases not matched to a gene: 11. Germline V gene sequence: CDR1 SGHRS, CDR2 YFSETQ. This CDR3 is built from 17 residues. In DNA form, the CDR3 reads TGCGCCAGCAGCTTGGGATTCGGGACAGGGGCCGTTTATGAGCAGTTCTTC. This encodes CASSLGFGTGAVYEQFF. Variable domain in full (rest from reference TRBV5-1 and TRBJ2-1): KAGVTQTPRYLIKTRGQQVTLSCSPISGHRSVSWYQQTPGQGLQFLFEYFSETQRNKGNFPGRFSGRQFSNSRSEMNVSTLELGDSALYLCASSLGFGTGAVYEQFFGPGTRLTVL.

The chain is built from TRBV5-5 and TRBJ1-5; D is perhaps TRBD1 (5 bases). V was cut by 1 base and J by 4 bases, with 12 bases left in between. This CDR3 spans 15 amino acids. From germline, CDR1 is SGHKS and CDR2 YYEKEE (reference sequence). The CDR3 coding sequence is TGTGCCAGCAGCTTGAGGGGAAGCGGGAATCAGCCCCAGCATTTT. It specifies CASSLRGSGNQPQHF.

The chain links TRBV7-9 to TRBJ2-5, with D maybe TRBD2 (5 bases). With 2 bases removed from V and 2 bases from J, the gap between germline ends came to 9 bases. The germline V gene has CDR1 SEHNR and CDR2 FQNEAQ (reference sequence). CDR3 length: 14 residues. The CDR3 sequence is CASSLRGKQETQYF. As DNA, the CDR3 is TGTGCCAGCAGCTTACGGGGAAAGCAAGAGACCCAGTACTTC.

The chain uses TRBV29-1 and TRBJ2-1, with 9 positions matching TRBD2. Trimming cost V 5 bases and J 0 bases; bases outside gene matches: 8. The length of the CDR3 is 16 residues. Germline CDR1 is SQVTM and CDR2 is ANQGSEA. CDR3 DNA sequence: TGCAGCGTTCGGTTTTATAGCGGGAGCTCCTACAATGAGCAGTTCTTC. Encoded protein: CSVRFYSGSSYNEQFF.

The chain has TRBV9 and TRBJ1-2; D remains ambiguous. The CDR3 has 14 residues. Per the germline V gene, CDR1 is SGDLS and CDR2 is YYNGEE. V lost 0 bases, J lost 3 bases, and 9 bases lay in between. The CDR3 loop reads CASSVGSVYYGYTF. CDR3 nucleotide sequence: TGTGCCAGCAGCGTAGGTTCCGTGTACTATGGCTACACCTTC. The entire variable domain, with the rest obtained from reference TRBV9 and TRBJ1-2, is as follows: DSGVTQTPKHLITATGQRVTLRCSPRSGDLSVYWYQQSLDQGLQFLIQYYNGEERAKGNILERFSAQQFPDLHSELNLSSLELGDSALYFCASSVGSVYYGYTFGSGTRLTVV.